This passage covers 8 T cell receptor beta chains from one sample sequenced in a study of shared clonotypes between healthy human individuals. The repertoire was sequenced with immunoSEQ multiplex PCR; TCRdb's copy has only in-frame clones and lacks some. Of more than 900,000 clones in the sample, around three quarters were seen once. Sequencing was performed on memory CD4+ T cells from PBMCs. Noted subset: CD45RA-negative fraction. These receptors were taken from a man aged 18 to 30 in good health. Some clones in this sample may be carry-over from other donors' samples.

The chain is built from TRBV6-1 and TRBJ2-3; D gene unclear. V was pared by 8 bases and J by 1 base, with 13 bases between. Looked up from germline, CDR1 is MNHNS and CDR2 is SASEGT. This CDR3 spans 14 amino acids. CDR3 sequence reads: CASRRMEGTDTQYF. The CDR3 DNA reads as TGTGCCAGCCGAAGGATGGAAGGCACAGATACGCAGTATTTT.

V is TRBV6-1 and J is TRBJ2-7; 11 bases are a match to TRBD1. The germline gives CDR1 MNHNS, CDR2 SASEGT. V trimming: 7 bases; J trimming: 7 bases; junction bases outside the gene matches: 12. The CDR3 spans 15 residues. The CDR3 sequence is CASISEDGTGGEQYF. The CDR3 nucleotides read TGTGCCAGCATCTCCGAAGATGGGACAGGGGGTGAGCAGTACTTC.

CDR3 sequence: CASSLGLGGRGETQYF. For the CDR3, the DNA is TGTGCCAGCAGCTTGGGATTGGGCGGGAGGGGAGAGACCCAGTACTTC. The chain couples TRBV11-2 to TRBJ2-5; TRBD2 matches 9 bases. This CDR3 comprises 16 residues. CDR1 is SGHAT and CDR2 is FQNNGV in the germline V gene. With 3 bases clipped from V and 4 bases from J, the junction kept 9 bases outside the gene matches.

J is TRBJ2-1 and V is TRBV15; 8 bases are a match to TRBD2. V shed 3 bases and J 5 bases; nucleotides not matched to a gene: 12. Germline V CDR1 and CDR2: LNHNV, YYDKDF (reference sequence). CDR3 size: 17 residues. The CDR3 coding sequence is TGTGCCACCAGCAGGGAACCGGGACTAGATTGGAACAATGAGCAGTTCTTC. Residues: CATSREPGLDWNNEQFF.

A word on this clone: Within the sample, other DNA sequences also encode this same CDR3. The chain couples TRBV5-1 to TRBJ2-2; D remains ambiguous. The CDR3 is 13 amino acids. V was shortened by 0 bases and J by 6 bases, with 6 bases between the two germline ends. From germline, CDR1 is SGHRS and CDR2 YFSETQ. CDR3 loop: CASSLEGPGELFF. CDR3 nucleotide sequence: TGCGCCAGCAGCTTGGAAGGACCCGGGGAGCTGTTTTTT.

The V gene is TRBV6-5, the J gene TRBJ1-1; no definite D call. Germline V lookup: CDR1 MNHEY, CDR2 SVGAGI. The CDR3 spans 15 residues. V was trimmed by 7 bases and J by 2 bases, leaving 17 bases between them. The CDR3 sequence: CASIADLWANTEAFF. The CDR3 DNA is TGTGCCAGCATCGCGGACCTATGGGCCAACACTGAAGCTTTCTTT.

This clone showed up just once. The chain links TRBV14 to TRBJ2-2; the match to TRBD1 covers 9 bases. V shed 4 bases and J 1 base; nucleotides not matched to a gene: 7. The V gene's germline CDR1 is SGHDN and CDR2 FVKESK. This CDR3 has 17 amino acids. The CDR3 spells CASSLLPGQGNTGELFF. The CDR3 DNA reads as TGTGCCAGCAGCCTCTTACCGGGACAGGGGAACACCGGGGAGCTGTTTTTT.

The genes are TRBV25-1 and TRBJ2-7; 8 bases are shared with TRBD1. V shed 8 bases and J 5 bases; nucleotides not matched to a gene: 8. The CDR3 has 13 amino acids. From germline, CDR1 is MGHDK and CDR2 SYGVNS. Here the CDR3 DNA reads TGTGCCAGCTCAACCCTCAGGGGGCACGAGCAGTACTTC. This sequence encodes CASSTLRGHEQYF.